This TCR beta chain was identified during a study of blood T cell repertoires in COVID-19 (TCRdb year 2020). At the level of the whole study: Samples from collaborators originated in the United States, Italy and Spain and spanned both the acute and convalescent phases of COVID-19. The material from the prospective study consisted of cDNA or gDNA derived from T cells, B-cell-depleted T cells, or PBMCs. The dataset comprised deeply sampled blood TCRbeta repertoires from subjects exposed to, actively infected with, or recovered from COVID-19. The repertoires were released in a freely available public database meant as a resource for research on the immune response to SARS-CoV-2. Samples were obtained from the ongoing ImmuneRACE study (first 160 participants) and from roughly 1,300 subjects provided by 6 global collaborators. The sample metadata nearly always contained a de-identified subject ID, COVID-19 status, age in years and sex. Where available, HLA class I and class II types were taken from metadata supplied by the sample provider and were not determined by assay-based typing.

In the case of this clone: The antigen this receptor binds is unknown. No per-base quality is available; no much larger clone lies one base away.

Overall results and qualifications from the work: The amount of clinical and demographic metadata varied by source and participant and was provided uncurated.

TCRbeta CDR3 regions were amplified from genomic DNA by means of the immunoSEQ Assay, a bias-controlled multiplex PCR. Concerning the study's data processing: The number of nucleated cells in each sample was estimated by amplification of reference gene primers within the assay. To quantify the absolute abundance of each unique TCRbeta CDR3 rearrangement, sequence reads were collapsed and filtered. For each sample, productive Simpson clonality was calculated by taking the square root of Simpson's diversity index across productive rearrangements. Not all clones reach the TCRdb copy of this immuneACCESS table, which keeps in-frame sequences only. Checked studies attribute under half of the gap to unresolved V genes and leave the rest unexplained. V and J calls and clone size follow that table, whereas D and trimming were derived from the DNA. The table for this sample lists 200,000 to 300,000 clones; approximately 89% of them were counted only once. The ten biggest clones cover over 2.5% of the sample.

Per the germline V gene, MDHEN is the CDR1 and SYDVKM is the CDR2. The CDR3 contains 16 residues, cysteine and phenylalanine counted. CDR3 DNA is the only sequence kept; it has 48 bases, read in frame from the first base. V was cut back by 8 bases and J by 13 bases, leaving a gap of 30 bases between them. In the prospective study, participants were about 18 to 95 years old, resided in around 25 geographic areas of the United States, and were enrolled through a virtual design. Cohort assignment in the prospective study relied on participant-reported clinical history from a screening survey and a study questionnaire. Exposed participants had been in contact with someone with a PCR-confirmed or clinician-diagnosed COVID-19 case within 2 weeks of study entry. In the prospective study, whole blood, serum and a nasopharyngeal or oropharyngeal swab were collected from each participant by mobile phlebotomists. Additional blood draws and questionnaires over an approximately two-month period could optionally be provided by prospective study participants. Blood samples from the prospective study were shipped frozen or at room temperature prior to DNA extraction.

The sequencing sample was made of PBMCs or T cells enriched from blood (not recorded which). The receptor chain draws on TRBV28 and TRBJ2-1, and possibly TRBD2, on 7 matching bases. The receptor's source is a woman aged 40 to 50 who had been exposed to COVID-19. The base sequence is TGTGCCAGCCCTAAAGACCGGGGGGCTGGGTCGGACGACCAGTTCTTC. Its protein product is CASPKDRGAGSDDQFF. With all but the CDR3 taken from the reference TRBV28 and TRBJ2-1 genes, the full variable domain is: DVKVTQSSRYLVKRTGEKVFLECVQDMDHENMFWYRQDPGLGLRLIYFSYDVKMKEKGDIPEGYSVSREKKERFSLILESASTNQTSMYLCASPKDRGAGSDDQFFGPGTRLTVL.